This T cell receptor beta chain was captured in a study of cytomegalovirus exposure and HLA in healthy donors (TCRdb year 2017). Regarding the complete study: According to a later analysis, one platform produced both the roughly 130 validation repertoires and the 700 or so repertoires of the first cohort. The aim of the study was to test whether cataloging public T cell receptors could identify signatures of past pathogen exposure. A separate validation cohort of 100 to 150 different subjects was used in addition to the roughly 640-subject first cohort. To predict cytomegalovirus infection status, the study brought together high-throughput TCR immunosequencing, statistical association of individual TCRs with disease status, and machine learning.

The full study reports these points: A few of the identified cytomegalovirus-associated TCR beta chains were confirmed in vitro to be specific for cytomegalovirus antigens. The classifier was reported to diagnose cytomegalovirus status with high specificity and sensitivity in both the original and validation cohorts. A later analysis found that TCRs clustered in the first cohort also tended to co-occur in the 120 validation repertoires, with 90% to 95% of cluster scores above 0. In the study, roughly 160 TCR beta chains were listed as associated with cytomegalovirus. Most TCR sequences were seen in very few donors, while some public TCRs were found in many individuals. The authors suggested that the approach could potentially be generalized to other disease states and immunological phenotypes. All 120 or so repertoires were used to score co-occurrence in the validation cohort in a later analysis, because that analysis had no HLA typing for the cohort.

This clone has only a few counts. Its antigen remains unidentified. Within one base of it there is no much larger clone, and no base qualities were kept. The method behind the library was the immunoSEQ multiplex PCR assay. In the paper's pipeline: A statistical classification framework was developed to diagnose cytomegalovirus status using the catalog of TCR beta chain sequences. The clones in this table, taken by TCRdb from immuneACCESS, are in-frame only. Not every clone is retained; where verified, under half of the shortfall comes from an unresolved V gene, and the cause of the rest is unknown. The DNA gave D and trimming, while V, J and clone size come from that table. The sample table records around 50,000 clones; approximately 93% of these occur just once. The top ten clones comprise 5.8% of the sample. The donors belonged to the validation cohort of 90 to 150 subjects, which was separate from the approximately 610-subject first cohort.

CDR3 length: 13 amino acids, cysteine to phenylalanine. The CDR3 DNA has 39 bases and is translated from base 1. V and J are truncated by 2 bases and 4 bases respectively, leaving an intervening sequence of 7 bases. The germline V gene specifies SGDLS as CDR1 and YYNGEE as CDR2. Sequencing input: PBMCs. The clonotype comes from a woman between 18 and 29 years old in good health and CMV-seronegative. The chain joins TRBV9 to TRBJ1-5, with TRBD1 perhaps the D gene, on 6 matching bases. CDR3 loop: CASSVQGNQPQHF. The DNA sequence follows: TGTGCCAGCAGCGTTCAGGGGAATCAGCCCCAGCATTTT. The CDR3, completed at both ends by the reference TRBV9 and TRBJ1-5 genes, gives the full variable domain DSGVTQTPKHLITATGQRVTLRCSPRSGDLSVYWYQQSLDQGLQFLIQYYNGEERAKGNILERFSAQQFPDLHSELNLSSLELGDSALYFCASSVQGNQPQHFGDGTRLSIL.